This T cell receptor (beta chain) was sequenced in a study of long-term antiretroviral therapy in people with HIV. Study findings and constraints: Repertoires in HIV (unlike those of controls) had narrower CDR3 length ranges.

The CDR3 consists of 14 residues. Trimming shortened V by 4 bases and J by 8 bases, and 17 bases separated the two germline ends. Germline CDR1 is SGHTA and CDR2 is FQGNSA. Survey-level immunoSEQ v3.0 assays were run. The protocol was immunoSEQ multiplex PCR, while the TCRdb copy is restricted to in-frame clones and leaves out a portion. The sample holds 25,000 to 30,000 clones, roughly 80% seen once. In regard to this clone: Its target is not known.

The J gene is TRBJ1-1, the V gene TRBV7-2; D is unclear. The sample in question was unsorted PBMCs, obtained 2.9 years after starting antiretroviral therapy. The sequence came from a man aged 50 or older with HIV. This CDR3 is CASSYHPWGNEAFF. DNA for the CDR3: TGTGCCAGCAGCTATCACCCATGGGGAAACGAAGCTTTCTTT.